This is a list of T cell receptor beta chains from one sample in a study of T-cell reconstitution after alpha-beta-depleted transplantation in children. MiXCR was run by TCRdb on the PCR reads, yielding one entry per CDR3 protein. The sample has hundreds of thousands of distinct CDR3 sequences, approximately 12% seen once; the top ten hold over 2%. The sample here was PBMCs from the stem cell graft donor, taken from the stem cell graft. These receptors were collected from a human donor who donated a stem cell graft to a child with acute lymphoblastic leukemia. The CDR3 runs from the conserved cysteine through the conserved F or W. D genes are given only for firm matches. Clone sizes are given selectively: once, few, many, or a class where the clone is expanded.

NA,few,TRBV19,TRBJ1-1,CASNGRLDTEAFF,TGTGCCAGTAATGGTCGTTTGGACACTGAAGCTTTCTTT
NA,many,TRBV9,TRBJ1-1,CASSKRPGVGTEAFF,TGTGCCAGCAGTAAAAGACCAGGGGTGGGCACTGAAGCTTTCTTT
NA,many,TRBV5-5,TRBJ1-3,CASSRNPDIRAGNTIYF,TGTGCCAGCAGCCGAAACCCGGACATTCGGGCTGGAAACACCATATATTTT
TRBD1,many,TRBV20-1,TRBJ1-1,CSARGQPGTNTEAFF,TGCAGTGCTAGGGGACAGCCTGGGACGAACACTGAAGCTTTCTTT
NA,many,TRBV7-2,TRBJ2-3,CASSLGGGLEDTQYF,TGTGCCAGCAGCTTAGGGGGGGGGCTCGAAGATACGCAGTATTTT
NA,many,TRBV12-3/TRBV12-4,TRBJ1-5,CASSLYFSNQPQHF,TGTGCCAGCAGCCTATACTTTAGCAATCAGCCCCAGCATTTT
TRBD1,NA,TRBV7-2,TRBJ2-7,CASSRPGTGREQYF,TGTGCCAGCAGCCGTCCCGGGACAGGGAGGGAGCAGTACTTC
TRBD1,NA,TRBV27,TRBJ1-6,CASSDQGGGYNSPLHF,TGTGCCAGCAGTGACCAGGGGGGTGGTTATAATTCACCCCTCCACTTT
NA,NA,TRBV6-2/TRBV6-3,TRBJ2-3,CASSLDPFTTDTQYF,TGTGCCAGCAGTCTCGACCCCTTCACCACAGATACGCAGTATTTT
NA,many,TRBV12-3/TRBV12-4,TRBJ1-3,CASSFPRNTIYF,TGTGCCAGCAGTTTTCCTAGAAACACCATATATTTT
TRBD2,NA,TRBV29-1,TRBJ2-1,CSVVKRGGHTHEQFF,TGCAGCGTGGTGAAGCGGGGGGGACATACCCATGAGCAGTTCTTC
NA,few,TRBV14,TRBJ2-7,CASSQASQGAHPYEQYF,TGTGCCAGCAGCCAGGCTTCACAGGGCGCGCACCCCTACGAGCAGTACTTC
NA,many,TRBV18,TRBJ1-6,CASSGDLANSYNSPLHF,TGTGCCAGCTCAGGCGACTTGGCCAACTCCTATAATTCACCCCTCCACTTT
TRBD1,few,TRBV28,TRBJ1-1,CASSFDGDRTAFF,TGTGCCAGCAGTTTTGATGGGGACAGGACCGCTTTCTTT
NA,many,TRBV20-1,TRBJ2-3,CSASADTQSTDTQYF,TGCAGTGCTAGCGCAGATACGCAAAGTACAGATACGCAGTATTTT
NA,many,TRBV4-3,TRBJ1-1,CASSQDFKAAGGEAFF,TGCGCCAGCAGCCAAGATTTCAAGGCAGCGGGGGGAGAAGCTTTCTTT
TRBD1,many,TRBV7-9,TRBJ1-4,CASSPGTGHEKLFF,TGTGCCAGCAGTCCTGGGACAGGGCATGAAAAACTGTTTTTT
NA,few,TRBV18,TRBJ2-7,CASSPMRQNPSYEQYF,TGTGCCAGCTCACCAATGAGACAGAACCCCTCCTACGAGCAGTACTTC
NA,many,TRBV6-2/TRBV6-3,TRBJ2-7,CASSFSPLEVYEQYF,TGTGCCAGCAGTTTCTCTCCCCTAGAGGTCTACGAGCAGTACTTC
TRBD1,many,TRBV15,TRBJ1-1,CATSSRGGADTEAFF,TGTGCCACCAGTTCCAGGGGGGGGGCGGACACTGAAGCTTTCTTT
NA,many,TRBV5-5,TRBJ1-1,CASTPYSGWTEAFF,TGTGCCAGCACCCCGTACTCGGGGTGGACTGAAGCTTTCTTT
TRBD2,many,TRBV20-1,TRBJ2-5,CSARGSVGEGQETQYF,TGCAGTGCTAGAGGATCAGTTGGGGAGGGACAAGAGACCCAGTACTTC
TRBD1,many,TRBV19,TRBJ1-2,CASIGTGDGYGYTF,TGTGCCAGTATCGGGACAGGGGACGGCTATGGCTACACCTTC
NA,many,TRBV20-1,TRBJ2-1,CSASRRPSPPNNEQFF,TGCAGTGCTAGTAGAAGACCCAGCCCACCTAACAATGAGCAGTTCTTC
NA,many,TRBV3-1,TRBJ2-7,CASSQGSSYEQYF,TGTGCCAGCAGCCAAGGGAGTTCCTACGAGCAGTACTTC
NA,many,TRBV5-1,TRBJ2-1,CASSLDNEQFF,TGCGCCAGCAGCTTGGACAATGAGCAGTTCTTC
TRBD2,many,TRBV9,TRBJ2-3,CASSSLLAGYTDTQYF,TGTGCCAGCAGCTCGCTTCTAGCGGGATACACAGATACGCAGTATTTT
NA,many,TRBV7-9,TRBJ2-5,CASSSDRGRLAGVLETQYF,TGTGCCAGCAGCTCCGACAGGGGGCGGCTAGCGGGAGTTCTGGAGACCCAGTACTTC
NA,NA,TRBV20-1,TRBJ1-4,CSARGTNEKLFF,TGCAGTGCAAGGGGAACTAATGAAAAACTGTTTTTT
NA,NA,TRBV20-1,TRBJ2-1,CSATRPEYNEQFF,TGCAGTGCTACCCGACCGGAATACAATGAGCAGTTCTTC
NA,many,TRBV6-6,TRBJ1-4,CASSTQRGEKLFF,TGTGCCAGCAGTACACAGCGGGGTGAAAAACTGTTTTTT
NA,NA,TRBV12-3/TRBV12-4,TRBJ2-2,CASSLGLITGELFF,TGTGCCAGCAGTTTAGGTCTCATCACCGGGGAGCTGTTTTTT
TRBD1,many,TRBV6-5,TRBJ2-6,CASSYSRDRGPTGANVLTF,TGTGCCAGCAGTTACTCTAGGGACAGGGGGCCGACTGGGGCCAACGTCCTGACTTTC
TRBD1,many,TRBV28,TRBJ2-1,CASSRVGQLYNEQFF,TGTGCCAGCAGTCGGGTGGGACAGCTCTACAATGAGCAGTTCTTC
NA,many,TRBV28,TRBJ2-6,CASSSQVFSGANVLTF,TGTGCCAGCAGTTCTCAAGTGTTCTCTGGGGCCAACGTCCTGACTTTC
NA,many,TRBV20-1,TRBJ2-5,CSARQGTGGETQYF,TGCAGTGCTAGACAGGGGACCGGAGGGGAGACCCAGTACTTC
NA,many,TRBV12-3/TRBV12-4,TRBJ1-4,CASSLGSGQLYEKLFF,TGTGCCAGCAGTTTAGGTTCTGGACAACTCTATGAAAAACTGTTTTTT
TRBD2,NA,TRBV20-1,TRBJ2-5,CSANRPSGGKETQYF,TGCAGTGCTAATAGACCTAGCGGGGGGAAAGAGACCCAGTACTTC
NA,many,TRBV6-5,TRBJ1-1,CASNLWYGGRRTEAFF,TGTGCCAGCAATTTATGGTATGGGGGCCGAAGGACTGAAGCTTTCTTT
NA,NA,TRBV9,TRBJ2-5,CASSVGLSQETQYF,TGTGCCAGCAGCGTAGGGCTTTCCCAAGAGACCCAGTACTTC
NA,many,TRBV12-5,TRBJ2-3,CASGPGSVYASTDTQYF,TGTGCTAGTGGTCCCGGCTCTGTATATGCTAGCACAGATACGCAGTATTTT
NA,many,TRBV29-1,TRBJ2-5,CSVEGETQYF,TGCAGCGTTGAGGGGGAGACCCAGTACTTC
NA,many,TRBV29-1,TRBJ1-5,CSVADSPNQPQHF,TGCAGCGTGGCTGACAGCCCCAATCAGCCCCAGCATTTT
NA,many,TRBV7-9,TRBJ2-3,CASSPRLAPAADTQYF,TGTGCCAGCAGCCCTCGACTTGCCCCGGCGGCAGATACGCAGTATTTT
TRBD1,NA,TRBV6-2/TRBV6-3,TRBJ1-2,CASSYSTGTGAPNYGYTF,TGTGCCAGCAGTTACTCGACCGGAACAGGGGCCCCCAACTATGGCTACACCTTC
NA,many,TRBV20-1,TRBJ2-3,CSAKPLPSTDTQYF,TGCAGTGCCAAACCACTCCCTAGCACAGATACGCAGTATTTT
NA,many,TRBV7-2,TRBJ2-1,CASSLRRYYNEQFF,TGTGCCAGCAGCTTAAGGCGCTACTACAATGAGCAGTTCTTC
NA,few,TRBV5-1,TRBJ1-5,CASSLGQTLGQPQHF,TGCGCCAGCAGCCTAGGACAGACTTTAGGGCAGCCCCAGCATTTT
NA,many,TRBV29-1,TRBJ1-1,CSVPGPEGRAFF,TGCAGCGTCCCGGGACCCGAAGGGCGGGCTTTCTTT
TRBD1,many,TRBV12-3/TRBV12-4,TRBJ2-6,CASSPTGQLTKLF,TGTGCCAGCAGTCCGACGGGACAGCTGACTAAACTTTTC
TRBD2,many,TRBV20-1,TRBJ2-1,CSAFLAGVSDEQFF,TGCAGTGCCTTTCTAGCGGGAGTCAGCGATGAGCAGTTCTTC
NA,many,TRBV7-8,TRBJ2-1,CASSLVGPDEQFF,TGTGCCAGCAGCTTAGTTGGCCCAGATGAGCAGTTCTTC
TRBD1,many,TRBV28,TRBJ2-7,CASSSSLPDRASFYEQYF,TGTGCCAGCAGTTCCTCACTACCGGACAGGGCATCCTTCTACGAGCAGTACTTC
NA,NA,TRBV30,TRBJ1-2,CASNPEGKPGYTF,TGTGCCTCTAATCCGGAGGGAAAGCCGGGCTACACCTTC
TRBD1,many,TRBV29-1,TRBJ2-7,CSVEGTGDSTSQYF,TGCAGCGTTGAAGGGACAGGGGATAGTACGTCGCAGTACTTC
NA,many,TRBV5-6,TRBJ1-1,CASSVRRFF,TGTGCCAGCAGCGTCCGGCGCTTCTTT
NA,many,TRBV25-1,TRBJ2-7,CASSEGPLGPYEQYF,TGTGCCAGCAGTGAGGGTCCTCTGGGCCCCTACGAGCAGTACTTC
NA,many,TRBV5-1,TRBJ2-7,CASSLEFVQEPTYEQYF,TGCGCCAGCAGCTTGGAGTTTGTCCAGGAACCCACCTACGAGCAGTACTTC